This T cell receptor (beta chain) derives from a study of cytomegalovirus exposure and HLA in healthy donors. V gave up 8 bases and J gave up 4 bases, with 15 bases separating them. CDR3 size: 13 residues. CDR1 and CDR2 (germline): MNHNS, SASEGT. Profiled with immunoSEQ multiplex PCR; TCRdb holds only in-frame clones, not every one. The sample records about 130,000 clones, about 93% being singletons. This sequence joins TRBV6-1 and TRBJ2-7, with D tentatively TRBD2 (7 bases). The sequenced sample consisted of PBMCs. The origin of this receptor is a woman aged 18-29 years in good health and CMV-seronegative. As DNA, the CDR3 is TGTGCCAGCGAGTTAGGGGGGGGATACGAGCAGTACTTC. Translation gives CASELGGGYEQYF.